This is a list of T cell receptor beta chains from one sample in a study of early T cells in non-severe SARS-CoV-2 infection. TCRdb re-analysed the 5' RACE reads in MiXCR, keeping a single row per CDR3 protein. The profile shows tens of thousands of distinct CDR3 sequences, about 10% of them singletons. Sequences were derived from whole blood, sampled at baseline. These receptors were taken from an adult who was a healthcare worker with PCR-confirmed SARS-CoV-2 infection or an uninfected control (not recorded which). The CDR3 runs from the conserved cysteine through the conserved F or W. D genes are given only for firm matches. Size is stated for part of the rows, as once, few or many counts, or as a class when the clone is expanded.

len,j_gene,abundance,d_gene,v_gene,CDR3aa,CDR3nt
14,TRBJ1-5,.,TRBD1,TRBV28,CASSLRDSYQPQHF,TGTGCCAGCAGTCTCCGGGACAGTTATCAGCCCCAGCATTTT
13,TRBJ2-5,.,.,TRBV3-1,CASSHASEETQYF,TGTGCCAGCAGCCACGCTAGTGAAGAGACCCAGTACTTC
16,TRBJ2-3,many,TRBD1,TRBV7-8,CASSLVVGTGGDTQYF,TGTGCCAGCAGCTTAGTGGTCGGGACAGGGGGAGATACGCAGTATTTT
17,TRBJ2-3,.,TRBD2,TRBV28,CASSFLAGGPSTDTQYF,TGTGCCAGCAGTTTCCTAGCGGGGGGCCCTAGCACAGATACGCAGTATTTT
15,TRBJ2-6,.,TRBD1,TRBV28,CASSDDRAGANVLTF,TGTGCCAGCAGTGACGACAGGGCTGGGGCCAACGTCCTGACTTTC
13,TRBJ2-3,few,.,TRBV29-1,CSVEQDKTDTQYF,TGCAGCGTTGAACAGGACAAGACAGATACGCAGTATTTT
13,TRBJ1-1,many,.,TRBV5-5,CASSYVRNTEAFF,TGTGCCAGCAGCTACGTGAGGAACACTGAAGCTTTCTTT
13,TRBJ2-7,few,TRBD1,TRBV11-3,CASSRDRSYEQYF,TGTGCCAGCAGCAGGGACAGATCCTACGAGCAGTACTTC
15,TRBJ2-5,.,TRBD2,TRBV7-3,CASSPSGGALETQYF,TGTGCCAGCAGCCCAAGCGGGGGGGCCTTAGAGACCCAGTACTTC
17,TRBJ2-1,few,TRBD2,TRBV4-3,CASSLIYGTSGGNEQFF,TGCGCCAGCAGCCTTATTTACGGGACTAGCGGGGGTAATGAGCAGTTCTTC
15,TRBJ2-5,few,.,TRBV7-8,CASSPQAGDQETQYF,TGTGCCAGCAGCCCCCAGGCAGGAGACCAAGAGACCCAGTACTTC
12,TRBJ2-1,few,.,TRBV3-1,CASSQGVNEQFF,TGTGCCAGCAGCCAAGGGGTGAATGAGCAGTTCTTC
14,TRBJ1-2,few,.,TRBV5-1,CASSPAGGNYGYTF,TGCGCCAGCAGCCCTGCTGGGGGAAACTATGGCTACACCTTC
15,TRBJ1-1,many,TRBD1,TRBV5-1,CASSRDRAQGTEAFF,TGCGCCAGCAGTCGGGACAGGGCTCAAGGCACTGAAGCTTTCTTT
15,TRBJ2-7,few,TRBD1,TRBV18,CASSQLDRASYEQYF,TGTGCCAGCTCACAATTGGACAGGGCCTCCTACGAGCAGTACTTC
14,TRBJ2-6,few,.,TRBV29-1,CSAQGESGANVLTF,TGCAGCGCACAAGGGGAATCCGGGGCCAACGTCCTGACTTTC
18,TRBJ2-7,many,TRBD1,TRBV7-9,CASSLYRTGTGDGYEQYF,TGTGCCAGCAGCTTATACAGGACCGGGACAGGGGATGGCTACGAGCAGTACTTC
13,TRBJ2-2,.,.,TRBV29-1,CSVETGYTGELFF,TGCAGCGTTGAGACGGGGTACACCGGGGAGCTGTTTTTT
11,TRBJ1-2,.,.,TRBV29-1,CSVSVGYGYTF,TGCAGCGTTTCAGTCGGCTATGGCTACACCTTC
14,TRBJ1-6,few,.,TRBV11-1,CASSFSDGNSPLHF,TGTGCCAGCAGCTTCTCGGACGGGAATTCACCCCTCCACTTT
14,TRBJ2-5,.,TRBD1,TRBV2,CASSGDRGRETQYF,TGTGCCAGCAGCGGGGACAGGGGTCGAGAGACCCAGTACTTC
15,TRBJ2-7,many,TRBD1,TRBV5-1,CASSLSGQDTYEQYF,TGCGCCAGCAGCTTAAGCGGACAGGACACCTACGAGCAGTACTTC
17,TRBJ1-4,few,TRBD1,TRBV6-5,CASKKGQGASVGEKLFF,TGTGCCAGCAAAAAGGGACAGGGGGCGAGTGTCGGCGAAAAACTGTTTTTT
14,TRBJ2-3,.,.,TRBV20-1,CSADPDSYTDTQYF,TGCAGTGCTGACCCCGACTCCTACACAGATACGCAGTATTTT
14,TRBJ2-5,.,TRBD2,TRBV5-1,CASSLGLARETQYF,TGCGCCAGCAGCCTCGGACTAGCTCGGGAGACCCAGTACTTC
14,TRBJ1-1,.,.,TRBV12-3/TRBV12-4,CASSFQVQLTEAFF,TGTGCCAGCAGTTTTCAGGTACAGTTGACTGAAGCTTTCTTT
12,TRBJ2-2,.,.,TRBV6-1,CASSLQGGELFF,TGTGCCAGCAGCTTACAGGGCGGGGAGCTGTTTTTT
16,TRBJ2-3,.,.,TRBV9,CASSVGPGGDTDTQYF,TGTGCCAGCAGCGTAGGTCCCGGCGGGGACACAGATACGCAGTATTTT
20,TRBJ1-1,few,.,TRBV7-9,CASSLERSRRLKEKNTEAFF,TGTGCCAGCAGCTTAGAGAGGTCTAGGCGGTTAAAGGAAAAGAACACTGAAGCTTTCTTT
14,TRBJ2-1,.,.,TRBV28,CASAYMDEYNEQFF,TGTGCCAGCGCCTACATGGACGAGTACAATGAGCAGTTCTTC
15,TRBJ1-1,few,TRBD1,TRBV15,CATSSTGGGSTEAFF,TGTGCCACCAGCAGCACAGGGGGCGGGAGCACTGAAGCTTTCTTT
14,TRBJ1-1,few,.,TRBV12-5,CASGLVTGTTEAFF,TGTGCTAGTGGTTTGGTAACAGGGACCACTGAAGCTTTCTTT
14,TRBJ2-1,many,TRBD2,TRBV12-3/TRBV12-4,CASRIAGLNNEQFF,TGTGCCAGCCGTATAGCGGGGTTAAACAATGAGCAGTTCTTC
14,TRBJ2-7,many,TRBD2,TRBV6-1,CASRTSGGFYEQYF,TGTGCCAGCAGGACTAGCGGGGGATTCTACGAGCAGTACTTC
13,TRBJ1-1,few,.,TRBV12-3/TRBV12-4,CASSRTTVPEAFF,TGTGCCAGCAGCCGTACGACCGTTCCTGAAGCTTTCTTT
13,TRBJ2-3,.,.,TRBV5-1,CASSPPSLDTQYF,TGCGCCAGCAGCCCACCCTCCCTAGATACGCAGTATTTT
17,TRBJ1-3,many,.,TRBV10-3,CAITKATTEEVRNTIYF,TGTGCCATCACGAAAGCGACGACAGAGGAAGTGAGAAACACCATATATTTT
17,TRBJ2-3,many,TRBD2,TRBV6-2/TRBV6-3,CASSSRTLADFTDTQYF,TGTGCCAGCAGTTCCCGGACACTAGCGGACTTCACAGATACGCAGTATTTT
15,TRBJ2-7,many,TRBD2,TRBV6-5,CASSLSSGGADEQYF,TGTGCCAGCAGCCTCTCTAGCGGGGGGGCCGACGAGCAGTACTTC
12,TRBJ1-4,few,.,TRBV29-1,CSVGVSNEKLFF,TGCAGCGTGGGGGTGTCGAATGAAAAACTGTTTTTT
15,TRBJ1-1,medium-sized,.,TRBV2,CASSEALQQNTEAFF,TGTGCCAGCAGTGAAGCGCTTCAGCAAAACACTGAAGCTTTCTTT
14,TRBJ2-2,few,.,TRBV11-2,CASTPGVSTGELFF,TGTGCCAGCACCCCAGGGGTGAGCACCGGGGAGCTGTTTTTT
12,TRBJ2-3,.,.,TRBV18,CASSPGPDTQYF,TGTGCCAGCTCACCGGGACCGGATACGCAGTATTTT
12,TRBJ2-7,many,.,TRBV20-1,CSAGGTVYEQYF,TGCAGTGCTGGCGGGACTGTTTACGAGCAGTACTTC
16,TRBJ2-1,many,.,TRBV12-3/TRBV12-4,CASSLDGLGSYNEQFF,TGTGCCAGCAGTTTAGATGGGCTAGGCTCCTACAATGAGCAGTTCTTC
15,TRBJ2-5,few,TRBD1,TRBV6-1,CASSGATGEQETQYF,TGTGCCAGCAGTGGAGCGACAGGGGAACAAGAGACCCAGTACTTC
18,TRBJ2-3,.,.,TRBV19,CVSSIGLTTSTSTDTQYF,TGTGTCAGTAGTATTGGATTAACGACATCCACTAGCACAGATACGCAGTATTTT
13,TRBJ2-4,few,.,TRBV29-1,CSVSGRAKNIQYF,TGCAGCGTATCAGGGAGAGCCAAAAACATTCAGTACTTC
14,TRBJ2-7,.,TRBD1,TRBV29-1,CSVARDRRNYEQYF,TGCAGCGTTGCCCGGGACAGAAGGAACTACGAGCAGTACTTC
13,TRBJ1-4,many,.,TRBV9,CASSEGVGEKLFF,TGTGCCAGCAGCGAAGGGGTAGGGGAAAAACTGTTTTTT
17,TRBJ1-3,many,.,TRBV11-2,CASTTIGTRISGNTIYF,TGTGCCAGCACCACGATAGGGACTCGGATCTCTGGAAACACCATATATTTT
15,TRBJ2-7,.,TRBD2,TRBV20-1,CSARPGGAVSYEQYF,TGCAGTGCCCGCCCGGGGGGGGCGGTCTCCTACGAGCAGTACTTC